This T cell receptor beta chain was observed in a study of Ad26.COV2.S vaccination and SARS-CoV-2 variants. Assay used: immunoSEQ multiplex PCR; TCRdb lists only in-frame clones, some missing. The data show roughly 410,000 clones, with 83% seen just once and about 7.1% held by the top ten. Findings and caveats of the study: Total responses of T cells may have been underestimated by the analyses of TCR breadth and depth.

CDR1 is SGHRS and CDR2 is YFSETQ in the germline V gene. V lost 0 bases, J lost 11 bases, and 11 bases lay in between. This CDR3 has 13 residues. In the case of this clone: What it recognizes is unknown.

This sample's treatment: roughly 18 received Ad26.COV2.S at low or high dose, single or two shots; several received placebo; per-sample allocation not given. Day 63 after the first vaccine or placebo injection was the time point for sampling. This clonotype was sampled from a person between 18 and 59 years old who received the Ad26.COV2.S COVID-19 vaccine or a placebo. Sequences were derived from peripheral blood, sampled in a trial of Ad26.COV2.S vaccine versus placebo. This rearrangement joins TRBV5-1 to TRBJ1-4, with D uncertain. Here the CDR3 reads CASSLAGTVKLFF. The DNA for the CDR3 is TGCGCCAGCAGCTTGGCGGGTACAGTCAAACTGTTTTTT. Variable domain in full (rest from reference TRBV5-1 and TRBJ1-4): KAGVTQTPRYLIKTRGQQVTLSCSPISGHRSVSWYQQTPGQGLQFLFEYFSETQRNKGNFPGRFSGRQFSNSRSEMNVSTLELGDSALYLCASSLAGTVKLFFGSGTQLSVL.